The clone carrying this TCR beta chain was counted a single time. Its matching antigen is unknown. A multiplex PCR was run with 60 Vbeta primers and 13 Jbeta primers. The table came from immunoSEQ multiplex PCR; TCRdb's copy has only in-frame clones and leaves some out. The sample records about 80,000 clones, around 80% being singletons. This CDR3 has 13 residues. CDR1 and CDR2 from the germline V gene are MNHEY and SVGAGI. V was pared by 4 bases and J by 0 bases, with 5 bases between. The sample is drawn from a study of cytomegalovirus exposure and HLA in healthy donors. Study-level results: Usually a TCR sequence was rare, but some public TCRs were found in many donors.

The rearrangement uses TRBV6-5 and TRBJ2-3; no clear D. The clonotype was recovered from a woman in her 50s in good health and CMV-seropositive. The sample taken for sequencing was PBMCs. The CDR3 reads CASSSTSTDTQYF. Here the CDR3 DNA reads TGTGCCAGCAGTTCGACTAGCACAGATACGCAGTATTTT.